The rows below give T cell receptor beta chains drawn from one sample of a study of T cells after yellow fever vaccination. TCRdb reprocessed the 5' RACE reads via MiXCR and lists one record per CDR3 protein. The table includes about 580,000 distinct CDR3 sequences, about a sixth detected once. The sequencing here drew on PBMCs, taken less than 6 days after the first yellow fever vaccination. These receptors were taken from a man aged 18-30 years who received the YFV17D yellow fever vaccine. The CDR3 runs from the conserved cysteine through the conserved F or W. Fields, in order: clone size, D gene, J gene, V gene, CDR3 protein, CDR3 DNA. A D gene is named only where the DNA matches it firmly. Expanded clones get a size class; other rows say once, few or many, or leave the size out.

abundance: few; d_gene: .; j_gene: TRBJ1-4; v_gene: TRBV7-9; CDR3aa: CASSFRPFQTNEKLFF; CDR3nt: TGTGCCAGCAGCTTCCGTCCCTTTCAGACTAATGAAAAACTGTTTTTT
abundance: many; d_gene: .; j_gene: TRBJ1-2; v_gene: TRBV6-5; CDR3aa: CASSYSSGAPRGYTF; CDR3nt: TGTGCCAGCAGTTACTCCTCCGGGGCGCCGAGAGGCTACACCTTC
abundance: few; d_gene: TRBD1; j_gene: TRBJ1-2; v_gene: TRBV2; CDR3aa: CASSEARQGSGYTF; CDR3nt: TGTGCCAGCAGTGAGGCGAGACAGGGATCTGGCTACACCTTC
abundance: .; d_gene: .; j_gene: TRBJ2-3; v_gene: TRBV28; CDR3aa: CASSSAQGTDTQYF; CDR3nt: TGTGCCAGCAGTTCCGCGCAGGGGACAGATACGCAGTATTTT
abundance: few; d_gene: .; j_gene: TRBJ2-5; v_gene: TRBV6-2/TRBV6-3; CDR3aa: CASSYSLSGVLQLEETQYF; CDR3nt: TGTGCCAGCAGTTACTCGTTGTCCGGGGTTCTACAACTCGAAGAGACCCAGTACTTC
abundance: few; d_gene: .; j_gene: TRBJ2-5; v_gene: TRBV5-1; CDR3aa: CASSLVGTMTEETQYF; CDR3nt: TGCGCCAGCAGCTTGGTGGGGACAATGACAGAAGAGACCCAGTACTTC
abundance: .; d_gene: TRBD2; j_gene: TRBJ2-1; v_gene: TRBV7-2; CDR3aa: CASSSWTSGDSFF; CDR3nt: TGTGCCAGCAGCTCGTGGACTAGCGGGGACTCGTTCTTC
abundance: few; d_gene: .; j_gene: TRBJ1-2; v_gene: TRBV12-3/TRBV12-4; CDR3aa: CASIPPGARGYTF; CDR3nt: TGTGCCAGCATCCCGCCAGGGGCGCGGGGCTACACCTTC
abundance: few; d_gene: .; j_gene: TRBJ1-4; v_gene: TRBV6-1; CDR3aa: CASRRGKANEKLFF; CDR3nt: TGTGCCAGCAGGAGGGGGAAGGCTAATGAAAAACTGTTTTTT
abundance: few; d_gene: .; j_gene: TRBJ1-1; v_gene: TRBV27; CDR3aa: CASSDYRNTEAFF; CDR3nt: TGTGCCAGCAGCGACTACAGGAACACTGAAGCTTTCTTT
abundance: .; d_gene: TRBD2; j_gene: TRBJ2-3; v_gene: TRBV29-1; CDR3aa: CSVDGDYATTDTQYF; CDR3nt: TGCAGCGTCGACGGGGACTACGCAACCACAGATACGCAGTATTTT
abundance: few; d_gene: .; j_gene: TRBJ1-2; v_gene: TRBV3-1; CDR3aa: CASSLRRDGYTF; CDR3nt: TGTGCCAGCAGCCTCCGACGTGATGGCTACACCTTC
abundance: .; d_gene: .; j_gene: TRBJ2-3; v_gene: TRBV5-6; CDR3aa: CASSLDLRSPDTQYF; CDR3nt: TGTGCCAGCAGCTTGGACCTTCGAAGCCCAGATACGCAGTATTTT
abundance: .; d_gene: TRBD2; j_gene: TRBJ2-1; v_gene: TRBV6-1; CDR3aa: CASTRGGVYNEQFF; CDR3nt: TGTGCCAGCACTCGGGGGGGGGTCTACAATGAGCAGTTCTTC
abundance: few; d_gene: TRBD1; j_gene: TRBJ2-3; v_gene: TRBV7-2; CDR3aa: CASSLWRQGTDTQYF; CDR3nt: TGTGCCAGCAGCTTATGGCGACAGGGGACAGATACGCAGTATTTT
abundance: few; d_gene: .; j_gene: TRBJ2-3; v_gene: TRBV14; CDR3aa: CASSQDMATDTQYF; CDR3nt: TGTGCCAGCAGCCAAGATATGGCTACAGATACGCAGTATTTT
abundance: few; d_gene: .; j_gene: TRBJ1-2; v_gene: TRBV4-3; CDR3aa: CASSLGLTGYTF; CDR3nt: TGCGCCAGCAGCCTGGGGTTAACTGGCTACACCTTC
abundance: few; d_gene: TRBD1; j_gene: TRBJ1-6; v_gene: TRBV20-1; CDR3aa: CSARPGMTGDSPLHF; CDR3nt: TGCAGTGCTAGGCCAGGGATGACAGGGGATTCACCCCTCCACTTT
abundance: few; d_gene: TRBD1; j_gene: TRBJ2-1; v_gene: TRBV6-5; CDR3aa: CASSYLTTGDSNEQFF; CDR3nt: TGTGCCAGCAGTTACCTAACGACAGGGGATAGCAATGAGCAGTTCTTC
abundance: .; d_gene: TRBD1; j_gene: TRBJ2-5; v_gene: TRBV2; CDR3aa: CASTTSLGTGQETQYF; CDR3nt: TGTGCCAGCACGACAAGCCTCGGGACAGGACAAGAGACCCAGTACTTC
abundance: few; d_gene: TRBD1; j_gene: TRBJ2-7; v_gene: TRBV11-2; CDR3aa: CASRTPGQGFSEQYF; CDR3nt: TGTGCCAGCAGAACCCCGGGACAGGGTTTCTCCGAGCAGTACTTC
abundance: .; d_gene: .; j_gene: TRBJ2-6; v_gene: TRBV7-2; CDR3aa: CASSPAVVRSGANVLTF; CDR3nt: TGTGCCAGCAGCCCGGCCGTCGTGCGCTCTGGGGCCAACGTCCTGACTTTC
abundance: .; d_gene: .; j_gene: TRBJ1-6; v_gene: TRBV27; CDR3aa: CASSLFASSNSPLHF; CDR3nt: TGTGCCAGCAGTTTATTCGCGTCCTCTAATTCACCCCTCCACTTT
abundance: .; d_gene: .; j_gene: TRBJ1-5; v_gene: TRBV5-8; CDR3aa: CASSLGIDADQPQHF; CDR3nt: TGTGCCAGCAGCTTAGGGATTGACGCCGATCAGCCCCAGCATTTT
abundance: few; d_gene: .; j_gene: TRBJ2-7; v_gene: TRBV4-2; CDR3aa: CASSLDGRGDEQYF; CDR3nt: TGTGCCAGCAGCCTGGACGGCCGGGGCGACGAGCAGTACTTC
abundance: few; d_gene: TRBD1; j_gene: TRBJ1-2; v_gene: TRBV18; CDR3aa: CASSPPGQSTTNYGYTF; CDR3nt: TGTGCCAGCTCACCACCGGGACAGAGCACAACTAACTATGGCTACACCTTC
abundance: .; d_gene: TRBD2; j_gene: TRBJ2-3; v_gene: TRBV20-1; CDR3aa: CSATSGGAGFGTQYF; CDR3nt: TGCAGTGCTACTAGCGGGGGGGCGGGTTTCGGTACGCAGTATTTT
abundance: .; d_gene: .; j_gene: TRBJ2-5; v_gene: TRBV7-2; CDR3aa: CTSSLVVARETQYF; CDR3nt: TGTACCAGCAGCTTAGTGGTCGCACGGGAGACCCAGTACTTC
abundance: .; d_gene: .; j_gene: TRBJ1-2; v_gene: TRBV7-9; CDR3aa: CASSPGFWGCTF; CDR3nt: TGTGCCAGCAGCCCAGGCTTCTGGGGCTGCACCTTC
abundance: .; d_gene: .; j_gene: TRBJ1-1; v_gene: TRBV7-2; CDR3aa: CASSLEGGGGTEAFF; CDR3nt: TGTGCCAGCAGCTTAGAGGGTGGGGGGGGCACTGAAGCTTTCTTT
abundance: few; d_gene: .; j_gene: TRBJ1-2; v_gene: TRBV7-9; CDR3aa: CASSLGGLTYGYTF; CDR3nt: TGTGCCAGCAGTTTAGGGGGTTTAACCTATGGCTACACCTTC
abundance: few; d_gene: .; j_gene: TRBJ2-1; v_gene: TRBV6-2/TRBV6-3; CDR3aa: CASSQRGARLNEQFF; CDR3nt: TGTGCCAGCAGTCAACGGGGGGCTAGGTTGAATGAGCAGTTCTTC
abundance: .; d_gene: TRBD2; j_gene: TRBJ2-4; v_gene: TRBV11-2; CDR3aa: CASSLAGGAVDIQYF; CDR3nt: TGTGCCAGCAGCTTAGCGGGGGGGGCCGTAGACATTCAGTACTTC
abundance: many; d_gene: .; j_gene: TRBJ2-3; v_gene: TRBV5-1; CDR3aa: CASSLGGTWRGSDTQYF; CDR3nt: TGCGCCAGCAGCTTGGGCGGCACTTGGCGGGGCTCAGATACGCAGTATTTT
abundance: few; d_gene: .; j_gene: TRBJ1-1; v_gene: TRBV11-2; CDR3aa: CASLLGTEAFF; CDR3nt: TGTGCCAGCCTCTTGGGCACTGAAGCTTTCTTT
abundance: .; d_gene: .; j_gene: TRBJ2-1; v_gene: TRBV12-3/TRBV12-4; CDR3aa: CASSWVGDNEQFF; CDR3nt: TGTGCCAGCAGCTGGGTCGGGGACAATGAGCAGTTCTTC
abundance: few; d_gene: TRBD2; j_gene: TRBJ2-3; v_gene: TRBV7-9; CDR3aa: CASSPTAGADTQYF; CDR3nt: TGTGCCAGCAGCCCGACGGCGGGGGCAGATACGCAGTATTTT
abundance: few; d_gene: .; j_gene: TRBJ2-3; v_gene: TRBV5-1; CDR3aa: CASSFNGGWGTDTQYF; CDR3nt: TGCGCCAGCAGCTTTAACGGGGGTTGGGGCACAGATACGCAGTATTTT
abundance: few; d_gene: .; j_gene: TRBJ2-7; v_gene: TRBV7-9; CDR3aa: CASSVGISFYEQYF; CDR3nt: TGTGCCAGCAGCGTAGGGATTTCCTTCTACGAGCAGTACTTC
abundance: .; d_gene: TRBD1; j_gene: TRBJ2-3; v_gene: TRBV10-3; CDR3aa: CAISGGQGPDTQYF; CDR3nt: TGTGCCATCAGTGGGGGACAGGGGCCAGATACGCAGTATTTT
abundance: .; d_gene: .; j_gene: TRBJ2-2; v_gene: TRBV7-9; CDR3aa: CASSLEFKWGYTGELFF; CDR3nt: TGTGCCAGCAGCTTAGAATTCAAATGGGGGTACACCGGGGAGCTGTTTTTT
abundance: .; d_gene: TRBD1; j_gene: TRBJ2-7; v_gene: TRBV4-3; CDR3aa: CASSQGSGDRSSYEQYF; CDR3nt: TGCGCCAGCAGCCAAGGATCGGGGGACAGGAGCTCCTACGAGCAGTACTTC
abundance: .; d_gene: .; j_gene: TRBJ2-5; v_gene: TRBV7-9; CDR3aa: CASSPRRTTKETQYF; CDR3nt: TGTGCCAGCAGCCCCCGACGGACTACTAAAGAGACCCAGTACTTC
abundance: few; d_gene: .; j_gene: TRBJ2-3; v_gene: TRBV7-2; CDR3aa: CASSPGPPNTQYF; CDR3nt: TGTGCCAGCAGCCCGGGCCCACCCAATACGCAGTATTTT
abundance: few; d_gene: TRBD2; j_gene: TRBJ2-7; v_gene: TRBV2; CDR3aa: CASDSGGYEQYF; CDR3nt: TGTGCCAGCGATAGCGGGGGCTACGAGCAGTACTTC
abundance: .; d_gene: .; j_gene: TRBJ1-4; v_gene: TRBV5-1; CDR3aa: CASSRGEITNEKLFF; CDR3nt: TGCGCCAGCAGCCGGGGGGAAATAACTAATGAAAAACTGTTTTTT
abundance: .; d_gene: .; j_gene: TRBJ1-6; v_gene: TRBV18; CDR3aa: CASSPPNLQSNSPLHF; CDR3nt: TGTGCCAGCTCACCACCGAACTTACAATCTAATTCACCCCTCCACTTT
abundance: .; d_gene: TRBD2; j_gene: TRBJ2-7; v_gene: TRBV5-4; CDR3aa: CASSLVFSRGSSYEQYF; CDR3nt: TGTGCCAGCAGCTTAGTTTTCTCGCGGGGGAGCTCCTACGAGCAGTACTTC
abundance: .; d_gene: TRBD1; j_gene: TRBJ1-4; v_gene: TRBV4-3; CDR3aa: CASSLTTGQDEKLFF; CDR3nt: TGCGCCAGCAGCCTAACGACAGGGCAAGATGAAAAACTGTTTTTT
abundance: many; d_gene: .; j_gene: TRBJ2-5; v_gene: TRBV6-1; CDR3aa: CASSPMGLETQYF; CDR3nt: TGTGCCAGCAGTCCCATGGGGCTTGAGACCCAGTACTTC